This T cell receptor (beta chain) was found in a study of TIL therapy for anti-PD-1-resistant metastatic lung cancer (dated by TCRdb to about 2021). Regarding the complete study: Tumors were harvested prior to any PD-1/PD-L1 blockade, after which nivolumab was administered to patients, and lymphodepletion, expanded TIL infusion and IL-2 were given to patients who progressed. Enrolled patients had a median age of around 51 years (range 38-75) and a median tumor PD-L1 proportion score of over 5.5%. The cohort was composed predominantly of lung adenocarcinoma, with four EGFR-mutant and two ALK-rearranged tumors included, and half of patients were identified as current or former smokers. Across the cohort, whole-exome sequencing showed a median non-synonymous tumor mutation burden of approximately 1.5 mutations per megabase. Clonotypes were tracked across tumor, expanded TIL product and serial blood samples by T cell receptor beta sequencing of tumor and peripheral blood. Broader findings and caveats from the paper: Because the cohort was highly selected, with more treatment-naive, never-smoker and oncogene-addicted patients than is typical, generalizability is limited. The study protocol defined all tumor marker inferences as exploratory. The baseline peripheral repertoire was partially replaced by infused TIL clonotypes, which then decayed over months, and no apparent association between persistence and response was found.

Notes on this clone: What this receptor recognizes is not known. Nothing much larger sits one base from this clone, and base qualities are not available.

Interpreted using the paper, the time point label stands for: pre-treatment sample, taken before nivolumab and TIL therapy. Adults with stage 4 NSCLC were enrolled from late 2017 to early 2020 in a dual-center phase I trial. Samples were obtained from a single-arm, open-label phase I trial in which tumor-infiltrating lymphocyte therapy with nivolumab was evaluated in advanced non-small cell lung cancer. Mononuclear cells from blood collected in EDTA tubes were isolated on a Ficoll gradient and snap-frozen as pellets, and DNA was then extracted using a Qiagen mini-prep kit. The V end gives up 3 bases and the J end 4 bases, leaving 10 bases in the junction not matched to a gene. As encoded in the germline V gene, CDR1 is MDHEN while CDR2 is SYDVKM. The CDR3 runs 16 amino acids, cysteine and phenylalanine included. The CDR3 DNA has 48 bases and is translated from base 1. Using bias-controlled multiplex PCR with the immunoSEQ v3 hsTCRB kit, the TCR beta CDR3 regions were amplified from genomic DNA. The TCR libraries were sequenced on an Illumina NextSeq 500 to approximately 2.1 million read pairs for survey level or roughly 4.5-6.5 million read pairs for deep level. Regarding the original processing steps: V, D and J genes were assigned, non-productive sequences were removed, and clonality was reported by immunoSEQ Analyzer software. Repertoires were compared using productive Simpson clonality and Morisita overlap index of productive TRB rearrangements between infused TIL and blood. The absolute count of a clonotype in blood was estimated by multiplying the lymphocyte count by the CD3+ fraction and by the productive frequency of the clone. TCRdb mirrors the immuneACCESS table, restricted to in-frame sequences. Some clones are absent from its copies; in checked studies, under half trace to an unresolved V gene, and the reason for the others is unknown. V, J and clone size were drawn from that table, and D and trimming were deduced from the DNA. The sample profile shows some 46,000 clones; around 80% of them were found once. About 14% of the sample rests with the top ten.

The sequence joins TRBV28 to TRBJ2-7; 9 bases in the junction line up with TRBD1. The TCR sequence derives from a man aged 70-80 years with non-small cell lung cancer. The sequenced sample was blood, obtained at baseline. The CDR3 has the sequence CASSFGVGTGLYEQYF. The nucleotides are TGTGCCAGCAGTTTTGGGGTGGGGACAGGGCTGTACGAGCAGTACTTC.